Each of the 9 T cell receptor beta chains below was sequenced from the same sample in a study of cytomegalovirus exposure and HLA in healthy donors. The PCR used 60 Vbeta and 13 Jbeta primers. The table came from immunoSEQ multiplex PCR; TCRdb's copy has only in-frame clones and leaves some out. The table shows nearly 65,000 clones, with 73% occurring only once. Sample: PBMCs. These receptors were collected from a man between 50 and 59 years old in good health and CMV-seronegative.

The V call is TRBV6-5, the J call TRBJ1-2; perhaps TRBD1 as D (5 bases). Trimming stripped 7 bases from V and 3 bases from J, with 12 bases between. The CDR3 loop spans 13 amino acids. Germline loops: CDR1 MNHEY, CDR2 SVGAGI. The CDR3 DNA reads TGTGCCAGCACTTGGGCCAGGGACTATGGCTACACCTTC. Amino acids: CASTWARDYGYTF.

This chain links TRBV5-1 with TRBJ2-5; 9 bases map to TRBD1. CDR3 size: 16 residues. V was clipped by 4 bases and J by 3 bases; unmatched bases: 10. Germline CDR1 and CDR2: SGHRS and YFSETQ. CDR3 DNA: TGCGCCAGCAGCCCGCACACAGGGGGCCGGGAAGAGACCCAGTACTTC. Residues: CASSPHTGGREETQYF. The whole variable domain, filled in from reference TRBV5-1 and TRBJ2-5, reads KAGVTQTPRYLIKTRGQQVTLSCSPISGHRSVSWYQQTPGQGLQFLFEYFSETQRNKGNFPGRFSGRQFSNSRSEMNVSTLELGDSALYLCASSPHTGGREETQYFGPGTRLLVL.

This chain joins TRBV19 and TRBJ1-2; possibly TRBD1 for D (5 bases). V was cut by 6 bases and J by 4 bases, with 27 bases left in between. The CDR3 covers 18 residues. Looked up from germline, CDR1 is LNHDA and CDR2 is SQIVND (reference sequence). CDR3 residues: CASRNNGGGGYNFYGYTF. For the CDR3, the DNA is TGTGCCAGTAGGAACAACGGGGGAGGCGGCTACAATTTCTATGGCTACACCTTC.

This chain joins TRBV11-2 and TRBJ2-5; 8 nucleotides align to TRBD1. V was pared by 4 bases and J by 4 bases, with 8 bases of the junction left unmatched. The germline CDR1 and CDR2 sequences are SGHAT and FQNNGV. This CDR3 comprises 15 residues. The CDR3: CASSWGQVGRETQYF. The CDR3 bases are TGTGCCAGCAGCTGGGGACAGGTGGGCCGAGAGACCCAGTACTTC.

V and J are TRBV9 and TRBJ1-5; no clear D. CDR3 size: 14 residues. From germline, CDR1 is SGDLS and CDR2 YYNGEE. V shed 0 bases and J shed 2 bases, with 6 bases lying between them. The chain's CDR3 is CASSVGRGNQPQHF. The DNA for the CDR3 is TGTGCCAGCAGCGTAGGACGGGGCAATCAGCCCCAGCATTTT.

The chain uses TRBV7-2 and TRBJ1-2; a possible D gene is TRBD1 (6 bases). The V end was cut by 3 bases, the J end by 6 bases, with 17 bases between. Germline V gene sequence: CDR1 SGHTA, CDR2 FQGNSA. The CDR3 is made up of 15 amino acids. CDR3 DNA: TGTGCCAGCAGCTTGGGAGGGGGTCGGGCGGATGGCTACACCTTC. It codes for CASSLGGGRADGYTF.

The chain recombines TRBV29-1 with TRBJ2-7, with TRBD1 matching 8 bases. J was trimmed by 4 bases and V by 0 bases; bases with no gene match: 8. The CDR3 has 15 amino acids. The germline CDR1 and CDR2 sequences are SQVTM and ANQGSEA. The CDR3 spells CSVEETDRAGYEQYF. CDR3 in DNA: TGCAGCGTTGAAGAGACGGACAGGGCGGGATACGAGCAGTACTTC.

The V and J genes are TRBV15 and TRBJ1-2; 8 nucleotides align to TRBD1. CDR1 is LNHNV, CDR2 YYDKDF, per germline (reference sequence). Trimming at V came to 5 bases and at J to 8 bases, leaving 10 bases not matched to a gene. This CDR3 spans 14 amino acids. CDR3 in amino acids: CATSLRTTGVGYTF. CDR3 nucleotide sequence: TGTGCCACCAGCTTAAGAACGACAGGGGTCGGCTACACCTTC. The full variable domain, with the rest looked up from reference TRBV15 and TRBJ1-2, is DAMVIQNPRYQVTQFGKPVTLSCSQTLNHNVMYWYQQKSSQAPKLLFHYYDKDFNNEADTPDNFQSRRPNTSFCFLDIRSPGLGDTAMYLCATSLRTTGVGYTFGSGTRLTVV.

This rearrangement joins TRBV7-2 to TRBJ2-2, with 12 bases that match TRBD2. Trimming took 4 bases from V and 6 from J; bases not matched to a gene: 3. Germline CDR1 and CDR2: SGHTA and FQGNSA. The CDR3 is 15 residues long. CDR3: CASSWTSGAPGELFF. CDR3 in DNA: TGTGCCAGCAGCTGGACTAGCGGGGCCCCCGGGGAGCTGTTTTTT.